Listed below are T cell receptor beta chains from one sample, sequenced in a study of cytomegalovirus exposure and HLA in healthy donors. Profiled with immunoSEQ multiplex PCR; TCRdb holds only in-frame clones, not every one. The sample has about 260,000 clones; about 90% are singletons. Input material: PBMCs. The receptors derive from a woman in her twenties or thirties in good health and CMV-seronegative. Each CDR3 is given with its conserved first and last residue. D genes are given only for firm matches. Expanded clones get a size class; other rows say once, few or many, or leave the size out.

D gene	J gene	clone size	V gene	CDR3 protein	CDR3 DNA
.	TRBJ1-1	.	TRBV10-2	CASNLGLNTEAFF	TGCGCCAGCAACTTAGGATTGAACACTGAAGCTTTCTTT
.	TRBJ2-4	.	TRBV10-2	CASSEKLPNIQYF	TGCGCCAGCAGTGAGAAACTGCCGAACATTCAGTACTTC
.	TRBJ1-5	.	TRBV27	CASSIRGQGPQHF	TGTGCCAGCAGCATCAGGGGCCAGGGGCCCCAGCATTTT
.	TRBJ2-2	.	TRBV9	CASSVGGEIRAGELFF	TGTGCCAGCAGCGTGGGGGGCGAGATCCGCGCCGGGGAGCTGTTTTTT
TRBD2	TRBJ2-3	once	TRBV19	CASTQAGDPDTQYF	TGTGCCAGTACTCAAGCGGGAGACCCAGATACGCAGTATTTT
.	TRBJ2-7	.	TRBV10-3	CAISGSSLDSYEQYF	TGTGCCATCAGCGGCAGTTCCCTTGACTCCTACGAGCAGTACTTC
.	TRBJ2-1	.	TRBV20-1	CSAPDNEQFF	TGCAGTGCTCCGGACAATGAGCAGTTCTTC
TRBD1	TRBJ1-2	.	TRBV6-6	CAIRDRDGYTF	TGTGCCATCAGGGACAGGGATGGCTACACCTTC
TRBD2	TRBJ2-7	.	TRBV28	CASSLALAVPYEQYF	TGTGCCAGCAGCCTGGCACTAGCGGTACCCTACGAGCAGTACTTC
.	TRBJ2-7	.	TRBV5-4	CASSSGKNSYEQYF	TGTGCCAGCAGTTCCGGGAAGAATTCCTACGAGCAGTACTTC
.	TRBJ2-5	.	TRBV30	CAWGFPDGLLGEETQYF	TGTGCCTGGGGGTTTCCCGACGGACTTCTAGGGGAAGAGACCCAGTACTTC
.	TRBJ2-3	.	TRBV11-1	CASSLARGSDTQYF	TGTGCCAGCAGCTTAGCGCGGGGTTCGGATACGCAGTATTTT
.	TRBJ2-1	.	TRBV9	CASSVDGTIYNEQFF	TGTGCCAGCAGCGTAGACGGAACAATCTACAATGAGCAGTTCTTC
.	TRBJ2-1	.	TRBV19	CASSTQGYNEQFF	TGTGCCAGTAGTACACAGGGATACAATGAGCAGTTCTTC
.	TRBJ1-2	few	TRBV19	CASSTFPGGTYGYTF	TGTGCCAGTAGCACCTTTCCGGGCGGGACCTATGGCTACACCTTC
TRBD1	TRBJ1-1	.	TRBV18	CASSMDRGRLNTEAFF	TGTGCCAGCTCGATGGACAGGGGGCGATTGAACACTGAAGCTTTCTTT
TRBD2	TRBJ2-3	.	TRBV7-2	CASSTRLAGVDTQYF	TGTGCCAGCAGCACCCGACTAGCGGGAGTAGATACGCAGTATTTT
.	TRBJ1-1	.	TRBV25-1	CASSPNWGRNTEAFF	TGTGCCAGCAGTCCGAACTGGGGACGGAACACTGAAGCTTTCTTT
.	TRBJ2-5	.	TRBV27	CASSLKETQYF	TGTGCCAGCAGTTTAAAAGAGACCCAGTACTTC
.	TRBJ2-3	.	TRBV6-1	CASSERSAGGATDTQYF	TGTGCCAGCAGTGAACGTAGCGCAGGTGGGGCCACAGATACGCAGTATTTT
.	TRBJ2-7	.	TRBV18	CASSPNRVEGEQYF	TGTGCCAGCTCACCGAACAGGGTTGAAGGGGAGCAGTACTTC
TRBD1	TRBJ1-5	few	TRBV29-1	CSVARQGQPQHF	TGCAGCGTTGCGCGACAGGGCCAGCCCCAGCATTTT
TRBD2	TRBJ2-1	.	TRBV2	CASSGTSGREFF	TGTGCCAGCAGTGGGACTAGCGGGAGGGAGTTCTTC
.	TRBJ2-7	.	TRBV10-3	CAISGLREQYF	TGTGCCATCAGTGGGTTGCGCGAGCAGTACTTC
TRBD2	TRBJ2-7	.	TRBV7-2	CASSLSLRGTSGESYEQYF	TGTGCCAGCAGCTTAAGTCTTCGTGGGACTAGCGGTGAATCCTACGAGCAGTACTTC
.	TRBJ1-3	.	TRBV19	CASSSRPGNTIYF	TGTGCCAGTAGTTCCAGGCCGGGAAACACCATATATTTT
TRBD2	TRBJ2-5	.	TRBV5-6	CASSLPAGNQETQYF	TGTGCCAGCAGCTTACCAGCGGGGAACCAAGAGACCCAGTACTTC
TRBD2	TRBJ2-1	.	TRBV5-4	CASSLGSGRSYNEQFF	TGTGCCAGCAGCTTAGGCAGCGGGAGGTCCTACAATGAGCAGTTCTTC
.	TRBJ2-7	.	TRBV5-4	CASSLPGGDEQYF	TGTGCCAGCAGCTTGCCCGGGGGCGACGAGCAGTACTTC
.	TRBJ2-2	.	TRBV5-1	CASSLHLGDTGELFF	TGCGCCAGCAGCTTGCACTTGGGGGACACCGGGGAGCTGTTTTTT
TRBD1	TRBJ2-7	.	TRBV4-3	CASSQGGTGGFYEQYF	TGCGCCAGCAGCCAAGGCGGGACAGGGGGCTTCTACGAGCAGTACTTC
.	TRBJ2-7	.	TRBV7-2	CASSLGSSLAKGLDEQYF	TGTGCCAGCAGCTTAGGTTCGTCTCTAGCGAAGGGGTTGGATGAGCAGTACTTC
.	TRBJ2-5	once	TRBV27	CASSQTGAPETQYF	TGTGCCAGCAGTCAGACAGGCGCTCCGGAGACCCAGTACTTC
.	TRBJ2-1	.	TRBV27	CASSLYGNEQFF	TGTGCCAGCAGTTTATATGGAAATGAGCAGTTCTTC
TRBD1	TRBJ2-5	.	TRBV5-1	CASKMTGWAETQYF	TGCGCCAGCAAGATGACAGGGTGGGCAGAGACCCAGTACTTC
.	TRBJ2-1	.	TRBV7-9	CASSLSGTGSDEQFF	TGTGCCAGCAGCTTATCGGGCACAGGTTCGGATGAGCAGTTCTTC
TRBD1	TRBJ2-2	.	TRBV5-1	CASSPGQGELFF	TGCGCCAGCAGCCCGGGACAGGGGGAGCTGTTTTTT
TRBD2	TRBJ2-3	once	TRBV27	CASRGLAGNTDTQYF	TGTGCCAGCAGGGGACTAGCGGGGAACACAGATACGCAGTATTTT
.	TRBJ2-5	.	TRBV27	CASSPILQGKETQYF	TGTGCCAGCAGTCCGATACTACAGGGAAAAGAGACCCAGTACTTC
.	TRBJ2-1	.	TRBV4-3	CASSPRAPYNEQFF	TGCGCCAGCAGCCCCCGCGCCCCGTACAATGAGCAGTTCTTC
TRBD2	TRBJ2-2	.	TRBV27	CASSLFMTSGRAWTGELFF	TGTGCCAGCAGTTTGTTCATGACTAGCGGGAGGGCCTGGACCGGGGAGCTGTTTTTT
.	TRBJ2-3	.	TRBV25-1	CASSELEGDTQYF	TGTGCCAGCAGTGAGTTGGAGGGAGATACGCAGTATTTT
.	TRBJ2-3	once	TRBV2	CASSDPGLDSTDTQYF	TGTGCCAGCAGTGATCCTGGTTTAGACAGCACAGATACGCAGTATTTT
.	TRBJ2-7	once	TRBV28	CASISSLAYEQYF	TGTGCCAGCATAAGTAGCTTGGCCTACGAGCAGTACTTC
TRBD2	TRBJ2-1	.	TRBV9	CASSTRGTSGLIEQFF	TGTGCCAGCAGCACACGGGGGACTAGCGGCCTCATTGAGCAGTTCTTC
.	TRBJ2-1	.	TRBV14	CASSQTNYNEQFF	TGTGCCAGCAGCCAGACCAACTACAATGAGCAGTTCTTC
.	TRBJ2-1	.	TRBV27	CASSLQGSSYNEQFF	TGTGCCAGCAGTTTACAGGGGAGCTCCTACAATGAGCAGTTCTTC
.	TRBJ1-1	.	TRBV11-3	CASSLESGTEAFF	TGTGCCAGCAGCTTAGAGTCGGGGACTGAAGCTTTCTTT
TRBD1	TRBJ2-1	.	TRBV6-6	CASSPGTGLNEQFF	TGTGCCAGCAGTCCCGGGACAGGGCTAAATGAGCAGTTCTTC
.	TRBJ2-7	.	TRBV2	CASSAGLSSYEQYF	TGTGCCAGCAGTGCAGGACTGAGCTCCTACGAGCAGTACTTC
TRBD2	TRBJ2-2	once	TRBV7-2	CASSLRPASGSTGELFF	TGTGCCAGCAGCTTAAGGCCGGCTAGCGGGAGCACCGGGGAGCTGTTTTTT
.	TRBJ2-7	.	TRBV11-2	CASSFGGYEQYF	TGTGCCAGCAGCTTCGGCGGGTACGAGCAGTACTTC
.	TRBJ2-1	.	TRBV7-2	CASSPTSFYEQFF	TGTGCCAGCAGCCCAACTAGTTTCTATGAGCAGTTCTTC
.	TRBJ1-1	.	TRBV19	CASLLSRRWNTEAFF	TGTGCCAGTCTATTGAGCCGCCGGTGGAACACTGAAGCTTTCTTT
.	TRBJ2-2	.	TRBV6-6	CASHYELTGELFF	TGTGCCAGCCACTATGAACTCACCGGGGAGCTGTTTTTT
TRBD2	TRBJ2-7	.	TRBV5-1	CASSLLAGGIYEQYF	TGCGCCAGCAGCTTGCTAGCGGGAGGGATCTACGAGCAGTACTTC
.	TRBJ2-2	.	TRBV15	CATSRGHTDTGELFF	TGTGCCACCAGCAGAGGACATACGGACACCGGGGAGCTGTTTTTT